Presented here are 10 T cell receptor beta chains from one specimen sequenced in a study of blood T cell repertoires in COVID-19. TCRdb keeps only in-frame clones here, not all; method: immunoSEQ multiplex PCR. The sample has about 240,000 clones; around 90% are singletons. The sequenced sample was peripheral blood. These receptors were collected from a man in his 60s who had recovered from COVID-19.

This clone occurred once. The CDR3 coding sequence is TGTGCCAGCAGTTTTGGGGGTTCGGGACAGGGCTACGAGCAGTACGTC. This codes for CASSFGGSGQGYEQYV. The chain links TRBV28 to TRBJ2-7, with 9 bases fitting TRBD1. J lost 3 bases, V lost 3 bases, and 9 bases had no gene match. This CDR3 is 16 amino acids long. Germline V gene sequence: CDR1 MDHEN, CDR2 SYDVKM.

J is TRBJ2-3 and V is TRBV5-5; no clear D. The germline gives CDR1 SGHKS, CDR2 YYEKEE (reference sequence). The V and J ends lost 6 bases and 2 bases respectively, with 10 bases between them. The CDR3 sequence is 13 residues long. The CDR3 loop reads CASTSWATDTQYF. In nucleotides, the CDR3 is TGTGCCAGCACCAGCTGGGCCACAGATACGCAGTATTTT.

This chain links TRBV3-1 (or the pseudogene TRBV3-2) with TRBJ1-6; D possibly corresponds to TRBD1 (6 bases). Germline V gene data show CDR1 as LGHDT and CDR2 as YNNKEL (reference sequence). V was cut by 4 bases and J by 9 bases, with 19 bases left in between. This CDR3 contains 16 residues. The CDR3 DNA sequence: TGTGCCAGCAGCCGGACAGAGGTCGCTGGGGGTTCACCCCTCCACTTT. Translating gives CASSRTEVAGGSPLHF.

The J gene is TRBJ1-2, the V gene TRBV5-1; 7 nucleotides match TRBD1. V dropped 4 bases and J dropped 2; count of bases not matched to a gene: 8. This CDR3 spans 15 amino acids. From germline, CDR1 is SGHRS and CDR2 YFSETQ. The CDR3 is CASSMTGTANYGYTF. Here the CDR3 DNA reads TGCGCCAGCAGCATGACCGGGACAGCAAACTATGGCTACACCTTC.

The J gene is TRBJ1-5, the V gene TRBV4-1, with D maybe TRBD1 (6 bases). Germline loops: CDR1 MGHRA, CDR2 YSYEKL. The CDR3 extends over 17 amino acids. Trimming stripped 5 bases from V and 0 bases from J, with 17 bases between. CDR3 bases: TGCGCCAGCAGCAAATCCCAGGGAGGGGGTAGCAATCAGCCCCAGCATTTT. This codes for CASSKSQGGGSNQPQHF.

The rearrangement uses TRBV5-6 and TRBJ1-5; tentatively, D is TRBD1 (5 bases). Germline CDR1 and CDR2: SGHDT and YYEEEE. The CDR3 has 14 residues. Between the trimmed V and J ends, which lost 4 bases and 5 bases, there was a span of 13 bases. The CDR3: CASSRRGSHQPQHF. CDR3 DNA: TGTGCCAGCAGCCGGCGGGGGAGTCATCAGCCCCAGCATTTT.

The chain couples TRBV6-5 to TRBJ1-6; 10 bases match TRBD1. This CDR3 spans 14 amino acids. The V and J ends lost 6 bases and 10 bases, in that order; junction bases with no gene match: 6. The germline gives CDR1 MNHEY, CDR2 SVGAGI. The CDR3 DNA reads as TGTGCCAGCAGATCCGGGACAGGGGTCTCACCCCTCCACTTT. Protein product: CASRSGTGVSPLHF.

V is TRBV25-1 and J is TRBJ1-2; D call uncertain. The germline V gene encodes CDR1 MGHDK and CDR2 SYGVNS. There are 14 residues in the CDR3. Trimming cost V 1 base and J 3 bases, with 9 bases left between them. The CDR3 is CASSESWADYGYTF. CDR3 bases: TGTGCCAGCAGTGAATCGTGGGCCGACTATGGCTACACCTTC.

The J gene is TRBJ1-2, the V gene TRBV5-6; 9 bases map to TRBD1. Germline-derived CDR1 and CDR2 are SGHDT and YYEEEE. CDR3 length: 16 residues. The junction had 15 bases not matched to a gene; V was cut back by 4 bases and J by 8 bases. The CDR3 sequence: CASSPGTGLLLGGYTF. DNA for the CDR3: TGTGCCAGCAGCCCCGGGACAGGGTTGCTTTTGGGAGGCTACACCTTC.

CDR3 nucleotides: TGTGCCTGGAGTAGGTTGGAGCTGAGCACAGATACGCAGTATTTT. Amino acids: CAWSRLELSTDTQYF. V gene TRBV30 combines with J gene TRBJ2-3; D not resolved. CDR3 size: 15 residues. CDR1 GTSNPN and CDR2 SVGIG come from the germline V gene (reference sequence). Trimming took 2 bases from V and 0 from J, leaving 12 bases between them.